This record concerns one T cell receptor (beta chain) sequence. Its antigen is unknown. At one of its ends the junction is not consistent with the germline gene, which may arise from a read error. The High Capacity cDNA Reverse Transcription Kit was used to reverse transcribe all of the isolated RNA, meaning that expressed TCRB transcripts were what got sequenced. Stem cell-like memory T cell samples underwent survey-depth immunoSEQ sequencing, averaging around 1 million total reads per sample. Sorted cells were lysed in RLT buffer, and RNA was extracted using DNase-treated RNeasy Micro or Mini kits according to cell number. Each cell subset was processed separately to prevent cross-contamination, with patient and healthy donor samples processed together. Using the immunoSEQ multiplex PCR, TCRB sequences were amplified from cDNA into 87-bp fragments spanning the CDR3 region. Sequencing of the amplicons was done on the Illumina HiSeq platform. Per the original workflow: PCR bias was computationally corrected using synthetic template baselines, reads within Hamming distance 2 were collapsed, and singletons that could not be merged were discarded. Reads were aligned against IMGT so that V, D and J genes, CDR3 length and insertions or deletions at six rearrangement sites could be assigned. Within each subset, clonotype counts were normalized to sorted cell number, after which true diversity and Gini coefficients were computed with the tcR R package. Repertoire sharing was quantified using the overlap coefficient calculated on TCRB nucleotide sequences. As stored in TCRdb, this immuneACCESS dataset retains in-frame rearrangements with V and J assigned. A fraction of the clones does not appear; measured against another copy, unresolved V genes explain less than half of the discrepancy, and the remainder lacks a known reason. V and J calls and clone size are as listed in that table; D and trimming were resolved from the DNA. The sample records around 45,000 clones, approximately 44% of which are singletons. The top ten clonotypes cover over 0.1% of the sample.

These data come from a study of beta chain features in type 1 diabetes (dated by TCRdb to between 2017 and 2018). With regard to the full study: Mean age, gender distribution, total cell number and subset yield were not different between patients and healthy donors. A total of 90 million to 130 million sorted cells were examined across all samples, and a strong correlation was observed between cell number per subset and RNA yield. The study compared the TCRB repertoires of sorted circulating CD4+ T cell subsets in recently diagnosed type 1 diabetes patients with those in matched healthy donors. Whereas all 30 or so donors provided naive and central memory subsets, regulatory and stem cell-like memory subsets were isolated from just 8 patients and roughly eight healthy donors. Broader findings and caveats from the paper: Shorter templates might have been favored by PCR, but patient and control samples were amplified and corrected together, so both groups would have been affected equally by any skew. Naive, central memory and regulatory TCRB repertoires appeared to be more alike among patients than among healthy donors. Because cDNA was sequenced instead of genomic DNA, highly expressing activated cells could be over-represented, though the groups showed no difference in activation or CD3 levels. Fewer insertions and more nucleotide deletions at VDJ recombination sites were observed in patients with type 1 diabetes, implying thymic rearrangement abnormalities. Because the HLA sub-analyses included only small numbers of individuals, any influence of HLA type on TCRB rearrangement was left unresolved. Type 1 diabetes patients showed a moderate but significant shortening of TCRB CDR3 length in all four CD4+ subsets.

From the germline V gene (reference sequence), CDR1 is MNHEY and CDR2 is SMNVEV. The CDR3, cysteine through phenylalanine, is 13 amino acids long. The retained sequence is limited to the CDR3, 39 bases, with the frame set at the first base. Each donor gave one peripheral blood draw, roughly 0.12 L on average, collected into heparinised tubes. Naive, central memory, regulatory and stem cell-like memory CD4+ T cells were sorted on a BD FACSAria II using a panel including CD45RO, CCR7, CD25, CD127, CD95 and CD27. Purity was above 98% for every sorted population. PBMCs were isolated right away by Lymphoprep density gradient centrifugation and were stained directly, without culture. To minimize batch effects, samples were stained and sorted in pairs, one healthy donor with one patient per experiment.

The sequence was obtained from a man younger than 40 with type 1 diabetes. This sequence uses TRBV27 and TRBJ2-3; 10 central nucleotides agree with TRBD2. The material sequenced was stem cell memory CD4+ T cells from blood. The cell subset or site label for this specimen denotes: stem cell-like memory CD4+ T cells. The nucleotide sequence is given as TGTGCCAGCAGATACTCGGGACTAGCGAAATGGGGGTTT. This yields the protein CASRYSGLAKWGF.